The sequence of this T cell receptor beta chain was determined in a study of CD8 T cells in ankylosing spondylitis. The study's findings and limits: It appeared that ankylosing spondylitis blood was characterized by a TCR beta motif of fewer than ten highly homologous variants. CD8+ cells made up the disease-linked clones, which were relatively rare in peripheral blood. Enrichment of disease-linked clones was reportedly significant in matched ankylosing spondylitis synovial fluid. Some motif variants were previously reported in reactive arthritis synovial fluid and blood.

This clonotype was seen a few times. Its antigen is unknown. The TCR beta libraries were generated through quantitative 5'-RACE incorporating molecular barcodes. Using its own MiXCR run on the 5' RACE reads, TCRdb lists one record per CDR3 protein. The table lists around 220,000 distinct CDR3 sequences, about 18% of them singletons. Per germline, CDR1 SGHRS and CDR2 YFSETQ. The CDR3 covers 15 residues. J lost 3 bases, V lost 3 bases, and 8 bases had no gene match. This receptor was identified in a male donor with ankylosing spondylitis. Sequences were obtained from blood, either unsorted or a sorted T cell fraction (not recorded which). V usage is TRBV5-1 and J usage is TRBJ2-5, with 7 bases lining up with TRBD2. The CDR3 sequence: CASSSGDYWEETQYF. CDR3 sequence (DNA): TGCGCCAGCAGCTCTGGGGACTACTGGGAAGAGACCCAGTACTTC.